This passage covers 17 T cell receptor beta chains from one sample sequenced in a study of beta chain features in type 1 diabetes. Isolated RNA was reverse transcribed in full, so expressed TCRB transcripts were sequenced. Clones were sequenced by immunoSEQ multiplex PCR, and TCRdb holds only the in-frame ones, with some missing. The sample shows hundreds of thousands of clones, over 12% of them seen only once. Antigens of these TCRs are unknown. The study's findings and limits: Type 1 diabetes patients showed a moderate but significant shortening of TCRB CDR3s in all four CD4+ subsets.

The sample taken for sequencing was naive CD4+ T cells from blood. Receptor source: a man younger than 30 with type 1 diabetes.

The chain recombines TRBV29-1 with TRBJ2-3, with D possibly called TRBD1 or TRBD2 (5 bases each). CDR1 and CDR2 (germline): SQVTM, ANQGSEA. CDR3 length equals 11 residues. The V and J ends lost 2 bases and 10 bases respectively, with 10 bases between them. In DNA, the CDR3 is TGCAGCGTTGAAATCGGGGCAGCGCAGTATTTT. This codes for CSVEIGAAQYF.

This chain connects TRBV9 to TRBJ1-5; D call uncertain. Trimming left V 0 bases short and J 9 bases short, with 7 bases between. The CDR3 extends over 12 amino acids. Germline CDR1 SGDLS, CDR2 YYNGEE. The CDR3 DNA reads TGTGCCAGCAGCGTAGAAGAGGGGCCCCAGCATTTT. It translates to CASSVEEGPQHF.

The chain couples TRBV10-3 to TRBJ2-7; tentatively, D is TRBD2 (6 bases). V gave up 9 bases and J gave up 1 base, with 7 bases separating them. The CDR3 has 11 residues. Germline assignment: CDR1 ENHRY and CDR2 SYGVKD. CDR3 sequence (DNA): TGTGCCATAGGGACTTCCTACGAGCAGTACTTC. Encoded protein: CAIGTSYEQYF.

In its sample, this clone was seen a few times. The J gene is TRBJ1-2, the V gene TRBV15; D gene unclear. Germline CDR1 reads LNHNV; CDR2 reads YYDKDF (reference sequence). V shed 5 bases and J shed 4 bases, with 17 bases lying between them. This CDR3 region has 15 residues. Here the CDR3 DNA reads TGTGCCACCAGCCCCGTTCGGGAGCTGGCCTATGGCTACACCTTC. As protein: CATSPVRELAYGYTF.

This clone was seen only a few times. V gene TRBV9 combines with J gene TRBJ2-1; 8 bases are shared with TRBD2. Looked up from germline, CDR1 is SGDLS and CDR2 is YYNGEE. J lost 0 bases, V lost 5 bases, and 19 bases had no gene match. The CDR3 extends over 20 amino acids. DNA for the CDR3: TGTGCCAGCAGTAACCAAAGGGGCGGGGGGTTGCCCTTCTCCTACAATGAGCAGTTCTTC. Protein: CASSNQRGGGLPFSYNEQFF.

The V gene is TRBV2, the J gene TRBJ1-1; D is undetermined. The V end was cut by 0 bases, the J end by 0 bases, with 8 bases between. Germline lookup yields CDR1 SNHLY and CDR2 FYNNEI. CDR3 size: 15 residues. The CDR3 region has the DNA TGTGCCAGCAGTGAAGCGCCACAGCTGAACACTGAAGCTTTCTTT. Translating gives CASSEAPQLNTEAFF.

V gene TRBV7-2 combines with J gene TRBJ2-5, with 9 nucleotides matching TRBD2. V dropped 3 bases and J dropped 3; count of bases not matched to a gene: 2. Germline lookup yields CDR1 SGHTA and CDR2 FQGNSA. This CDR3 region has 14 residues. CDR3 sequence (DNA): TGTGCCAGCAGCTTTTGGACTAGCGAAGAGACCCAGTACTTC. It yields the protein CASSFWTSEETQYF.

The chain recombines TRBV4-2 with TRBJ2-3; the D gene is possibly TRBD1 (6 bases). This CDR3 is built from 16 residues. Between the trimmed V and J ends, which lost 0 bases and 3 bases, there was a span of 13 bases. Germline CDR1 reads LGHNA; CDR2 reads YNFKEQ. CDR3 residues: CASSQEGTGKTDTQYF. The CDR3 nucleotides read TGTGCCAGCAGCCAAGAGGGAACAGGGAAGACAGATACGCAGTATTTT.

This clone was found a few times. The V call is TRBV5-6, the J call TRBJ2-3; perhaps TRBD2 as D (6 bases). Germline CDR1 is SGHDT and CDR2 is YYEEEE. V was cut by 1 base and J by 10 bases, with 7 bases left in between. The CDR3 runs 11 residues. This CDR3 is CASSLREAQYF. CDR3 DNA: TGTGCCAGCAGCTTGAGGGAGGCGCAGTATTTT.

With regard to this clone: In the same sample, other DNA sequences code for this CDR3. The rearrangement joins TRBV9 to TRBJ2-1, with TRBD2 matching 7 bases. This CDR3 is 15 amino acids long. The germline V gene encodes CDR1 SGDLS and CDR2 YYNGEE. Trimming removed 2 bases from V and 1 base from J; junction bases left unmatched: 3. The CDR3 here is CASSVGLDSYNEQFF. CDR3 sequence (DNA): TGTGCCAGCAGCGTTGGACTAGATTCCTACAATGAGCAGTTCTTC.

The DNA of the CDR3 is TGTGCCAGCAGCCTGGGACTAGCGGGAGTTTTAGATACGCAGTATTTT. Translating gives CASSLGLAGVLDTQYF. J is TRBJ2-3 and V is TRBV5-5; 14 bases line up with TRBD2. This CDR3 is built from 16 residues. Losses at the gene ends were 4 bases for V and 5 bases for J; bases not matched to a gene: 6. The germline V gene encodes CDR1 SGHKS and CDR2 YYEKEE (reference sequence).

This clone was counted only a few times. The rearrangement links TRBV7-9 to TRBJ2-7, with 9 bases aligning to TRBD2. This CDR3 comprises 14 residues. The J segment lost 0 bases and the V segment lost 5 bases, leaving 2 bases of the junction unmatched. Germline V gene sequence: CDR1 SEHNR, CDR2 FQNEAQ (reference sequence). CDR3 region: CASSKRGASYEQYF. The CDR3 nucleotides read TGTGCCAGCAGCAAGCGGGGGGCCTCCTACGAGCAGTACTTC.

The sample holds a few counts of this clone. The CDR3 region has the DNA TGTGCCAGTAGCCCGGACAGGGGAGTATACACCGGGGAGCTGTTTTTT. Protein sequence: CASSPDRGVYTGELFF. The chain combines TRBV19 with TRBJ2-2; the match to TRBD1 covers 9 bases. CDR3 size: 16 residues. Unmatched junction bases numbered 8, after V lost 6 bases and J lost 3 bases. Germline V CDR1 and CDR2: LNHDA, SQIVND (reference sequence).

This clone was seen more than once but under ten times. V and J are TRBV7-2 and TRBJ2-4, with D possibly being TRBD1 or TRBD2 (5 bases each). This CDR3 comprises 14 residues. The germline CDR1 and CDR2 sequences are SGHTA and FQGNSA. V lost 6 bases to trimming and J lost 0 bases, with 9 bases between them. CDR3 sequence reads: CASRIGGAKNIQYF. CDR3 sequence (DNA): TGTGCCAGCAGAATTGGGGGAGCCAAAAACATTCAGTACTTC. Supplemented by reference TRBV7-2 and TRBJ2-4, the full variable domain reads GAGVSQSPSNKVTEKGKDVELRCDPISGHTALYWYRQSLGQGLEFLIYFQGNSAPDKSGLPSDRFSAERTGGSVSTLTIQRTQQEDSAVYLCASRIGGAKNIQYFGAGTRLSVL.

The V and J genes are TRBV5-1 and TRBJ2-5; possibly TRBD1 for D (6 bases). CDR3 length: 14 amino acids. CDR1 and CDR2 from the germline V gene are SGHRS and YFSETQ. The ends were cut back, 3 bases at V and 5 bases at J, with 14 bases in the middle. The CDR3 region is CASSSQGGGETQYF. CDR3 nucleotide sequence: TGCGCCAGCAGCTCACAGGGTGGCGGGGAGACCCAGTACTTC.

The chain's CDR3 is CASSRGQGEYEQFF. CDR3 in DNA: TGTGCCAGCAGTAGGGGACAGGGGGAGTATGAGCAGTTCTTC. This chain connects TRBV6-6 to TRBJ2-1, with 11 bases fitting TRBD1. The CDR3 is 14 residues long. V lost 5 bases, J lost 8 bases, and 5 bases stayed unmatched. In germline, CDR1 is MNHNY, CDR2 SVGAGI (reference sequence).

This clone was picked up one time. The CDR3 DNA reads TGTGCCAGCAGCCAGCGGGAGCGTGGGGAGCTGTTTTTT. Translation gives CASSQRERGELFF. V usage is TRBV6-5 and J usage is TRBJ2-2; 8 nucleotides agree with TRBD2. V was clipped by 6 bases and J by 8 bases; unmatched bases: 5. This CDR3 is built from 13 residues. CDR1 and CDR2 (germline): MNHEY, SVGAGI.